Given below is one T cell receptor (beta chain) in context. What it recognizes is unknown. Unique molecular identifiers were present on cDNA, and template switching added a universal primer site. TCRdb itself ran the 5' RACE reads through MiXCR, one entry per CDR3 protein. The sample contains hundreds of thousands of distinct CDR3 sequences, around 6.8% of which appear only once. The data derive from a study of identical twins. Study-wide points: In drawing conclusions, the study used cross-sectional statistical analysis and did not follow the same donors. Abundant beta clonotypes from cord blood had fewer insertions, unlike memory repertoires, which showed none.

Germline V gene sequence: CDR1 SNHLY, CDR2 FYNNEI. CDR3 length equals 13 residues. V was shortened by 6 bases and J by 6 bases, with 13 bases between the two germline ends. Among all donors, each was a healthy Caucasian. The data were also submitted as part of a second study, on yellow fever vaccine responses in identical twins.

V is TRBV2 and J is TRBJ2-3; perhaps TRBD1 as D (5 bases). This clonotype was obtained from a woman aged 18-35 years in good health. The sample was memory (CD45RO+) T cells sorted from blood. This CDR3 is CASSYGAGDTQYF. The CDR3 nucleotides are TGTGCCAGCAGCTATGGGGCTGGGGATACGCAGTATTTT.